These T cell receptor beta chains were read from a single sample in a study of T-cell memory formation after mild COVID-19. TCRdb analysed the 5' RACE reads with MiXCR anew, one entry per CDR3 protein. Of roughly 300,000 distinct CDR3 sequences listed, under 8.5% are singletons. Sample: PBMCs or a T cell subset sorted from them (not recorded which). These receptor sequences come from a man in his late teens or twenties who had mild COVID-19 (a few samples of this study predate the infection). Cell type and time point are not known. CDR3s include the opening cysteine and the closing phenylalanine or tryptophan.

j_call	v_call	cdr3_aa
TRBJ2-3	TRBV7-9	CASSLAEVVSTDTQYF
TRBJ2-3	TRBV11-2	CASSLGGISTDTQYF
TRBJ2-7	TRBV25-1	CASSGSRVGEQYF
TRBJ1-1	TRBV12-3/TRBV12-4	CASSLGHHMNTEAFF
TRBJ1-1	TRBV7-9	CASSFSGTNTEAFF
TRBJ1-2	TRBV29-1	CSVDREPVNYGYTF
TRBJ2-1	TRBV18	CASSPTAGGHNEQFF
TRBJ1-2	TRBV12-3/TRBV12-4	CASSNDLYGYTF
TRBJ1-5	TRBV29-1	CSVGTERQPQHF
TRBJ2-5	TRBV4-2	CASSQVGDRDQETQYF
TRBJ1-3	TRBV7-2	CASSLWTAGNTIYF
TRBJ2-2	TRBV15	CATSNRVGTGELFF
TRBJ1-6	TRBV20-1	CSASWADNSPLHF
TRBJ1-2	TRBV25-1	CASSPGGSNYGYTF
TRBJ1-2	TRBV13	CASSSHRVGYTF
TRBJ1-5	TRBV6-2/TRBV6-3	CASSGSFPAAQHF
TRBJ1-2	TRBV20-1	CSARMTGSNYGYTF
TRBJ2-2	TRBV10-3	CAINRQGNTGELVF
TRBJ1-2	TRBV12-3/TRBV12-4	CASSLAGRWNYGYTF